The T cell receptor beta chain described here comes from a study of blood T cell repertoires in COVID-19. Here immunoSEQ multiplex PCR was the method, and the copy in TCRdb shows in-frame clones only, minus some. The sample carries approximately 37,000 clones, approximately 88% recorded once. Germline V lookup: CDR1 SQVTM, CDR2 ANQGSEA. The CDR3 sequence is 14 residues long. V gave up 4 bases and J gave up 4 bases; unmatched junction bases: 4. The sequence was obtained from a human donor in a cohort sampled during active COVID-19. The rearrangement joins TRBV29-1 to TRBJ1-1; 12 bases line up with TRBD1. The sample was peripheral blood. CDR3 DNA: TGCAGCGTTGGGGGACAGGGGGCGTCCACTGAAGCTTTCTTT. Protein sequence: CSVGGQGASTEAFF.